The source of this TCR beta chain is a study of CD8 T cells in ankylosing spondylitis. Findings and caveats of the study: About 8 highly homologous variants made up a TCR beta motif, and this motif appeared characteristic of ankylosing spondylitis blood. Clones linked to disease were reported to show significant enrichment in matched ankylosing spondylitis synovial fluid.

Comments on this clonotype: Its antigen is as yet unknown.

J gave up 6 bases and V 4 bases, and 6 bases lay outside the gene matches. The CDR3 runs to 15 residues. Germline loops: CDR1 SNHLY, CDR2 FYNNEI. Using its own MiXCR run on the 5' RACE reads, TCRdb lists one record per CDR3 protein. The sample consists of 500,000 to 550,000 distinct CDR3 sequences, about 12% of them appearing once. The receptor was isolated from a male donor with ankylosing spondylitis. The sequenced material came from blood, either unsorted or a sorted T cell fraction (not recorded which). The J gene is TRBJ2-3, the V gene TRBV2, with 11 bases fitting TRBD1. DNA for the CDR3: TGTGCCAGCAGTGGGAGGACAGGGGGCGCGGATACGCAGTATTTT. It is translated as CASSGRTGGADTQYF.